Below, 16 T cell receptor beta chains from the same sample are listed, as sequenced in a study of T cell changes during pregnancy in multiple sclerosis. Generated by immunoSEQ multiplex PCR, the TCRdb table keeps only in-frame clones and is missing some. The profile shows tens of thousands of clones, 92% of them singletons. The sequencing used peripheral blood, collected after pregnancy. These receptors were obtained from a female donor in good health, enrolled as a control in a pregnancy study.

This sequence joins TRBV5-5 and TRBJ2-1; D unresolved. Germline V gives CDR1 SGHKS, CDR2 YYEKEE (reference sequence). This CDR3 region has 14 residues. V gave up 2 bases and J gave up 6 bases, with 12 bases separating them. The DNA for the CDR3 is TGTGCCAGCAGCTTACTACCTCAAGGCAATGAGCAGTTCTTC. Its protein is CASSLLPQGNEQFF.

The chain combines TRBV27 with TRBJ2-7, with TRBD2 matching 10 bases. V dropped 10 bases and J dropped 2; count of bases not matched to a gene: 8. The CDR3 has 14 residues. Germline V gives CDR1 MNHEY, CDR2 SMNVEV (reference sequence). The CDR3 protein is CATMERGGPYEQYF. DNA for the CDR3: TGTGCCACGATGGAGCGGGGGGGACCCTACGAGCAGTACTTC.

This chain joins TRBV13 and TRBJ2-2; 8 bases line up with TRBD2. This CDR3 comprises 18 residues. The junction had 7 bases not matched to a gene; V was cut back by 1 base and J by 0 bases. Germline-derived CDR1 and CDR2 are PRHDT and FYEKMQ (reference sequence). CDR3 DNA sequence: TGTGCCAGCAGCTTAGTTTGGCGGGGGGACTCGAACACCGGGGAGCTGTTTTTT. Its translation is CASSLVWRGDSNTGELFF.

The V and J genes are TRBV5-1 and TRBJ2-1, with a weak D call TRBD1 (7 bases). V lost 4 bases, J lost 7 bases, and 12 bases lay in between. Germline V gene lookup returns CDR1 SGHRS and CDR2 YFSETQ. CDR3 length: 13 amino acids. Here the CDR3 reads CASSEPGGNEQFF. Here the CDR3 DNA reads TGCGCCAGCAGCGAACCAGGGGGGAATGAGCAGTTCTTC.

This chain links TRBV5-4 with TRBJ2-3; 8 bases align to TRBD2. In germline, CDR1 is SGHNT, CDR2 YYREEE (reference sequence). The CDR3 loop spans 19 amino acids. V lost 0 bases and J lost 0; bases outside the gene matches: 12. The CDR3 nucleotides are TGTGCCAGCAGCTTGGTCGAGCGGGGGCCCCAAAGTAGCACAGATACGCAGTATTTT. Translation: CASSLVERGPQSSTDTQYF. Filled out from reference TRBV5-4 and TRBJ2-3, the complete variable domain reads ETGVTQSPTHLIKTRGQQVTLRCSSQSGHNTVSWYQQALGQGPQFIFQYYREEENGRGNFPPRFSGLQFPNYSSELNVNALELDDSALYLCASSLVERGPQSSTDTQYFGPGTRLTVL.

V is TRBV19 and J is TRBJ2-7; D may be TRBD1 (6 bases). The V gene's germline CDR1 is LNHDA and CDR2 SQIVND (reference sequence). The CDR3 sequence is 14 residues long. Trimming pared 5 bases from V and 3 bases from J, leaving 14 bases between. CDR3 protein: CASSPQTGSYEQYF. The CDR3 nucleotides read TGTGCCAGTAGTCCTCAGACAGGCAGCTACGAGCAGTACTTC.

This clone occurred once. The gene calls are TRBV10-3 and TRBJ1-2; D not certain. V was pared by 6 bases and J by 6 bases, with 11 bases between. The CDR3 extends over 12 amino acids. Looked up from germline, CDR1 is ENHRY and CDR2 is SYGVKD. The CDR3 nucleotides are TGTGCCATCAGACTCACGCAAAATGGCTACACCTTC. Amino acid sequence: CAIRLTQNGYTF.

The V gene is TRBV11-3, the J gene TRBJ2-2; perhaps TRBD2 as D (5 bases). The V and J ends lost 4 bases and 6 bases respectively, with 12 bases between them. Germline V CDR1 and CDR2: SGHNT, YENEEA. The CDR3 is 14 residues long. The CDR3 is CASSYQDSAGELFF. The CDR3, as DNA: TGTGCCAGCAGCTACCAGGACTCCGCCGGGGAGCTGTTTTTT.

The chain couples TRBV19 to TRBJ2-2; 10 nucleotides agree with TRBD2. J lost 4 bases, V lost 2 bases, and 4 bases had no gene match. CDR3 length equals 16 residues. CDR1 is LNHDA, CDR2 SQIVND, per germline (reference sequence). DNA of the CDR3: TGTGCCAGTAGTATACTAGCGGGAGTGGCCACCGGGGAGCTGTTTTTT. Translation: CASSILAGVATGELFF.

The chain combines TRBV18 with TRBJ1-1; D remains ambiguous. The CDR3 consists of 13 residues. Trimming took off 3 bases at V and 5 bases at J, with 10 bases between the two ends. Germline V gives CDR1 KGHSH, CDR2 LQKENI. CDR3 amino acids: CASSPSEGTEAFF. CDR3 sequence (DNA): TGTGCCAGCTCACCTTCCGAGGGTACTGAAGCTTTCTTT.

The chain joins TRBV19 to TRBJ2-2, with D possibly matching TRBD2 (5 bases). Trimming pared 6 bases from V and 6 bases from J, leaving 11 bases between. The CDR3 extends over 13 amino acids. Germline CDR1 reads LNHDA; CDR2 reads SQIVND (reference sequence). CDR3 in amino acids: CASSLIGAGELFF. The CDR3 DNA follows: TGTGCCAGTAGCTTAATCGGGGCCGGGGAGCTGTTTTTT.

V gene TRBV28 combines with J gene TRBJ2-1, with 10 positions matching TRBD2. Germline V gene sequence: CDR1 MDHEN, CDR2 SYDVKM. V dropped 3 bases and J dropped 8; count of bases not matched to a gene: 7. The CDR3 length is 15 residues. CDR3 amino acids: CASSFSAGGPDEQFF. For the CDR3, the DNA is TGTGCCAGCAGTTTCTCAGCGGGGGGGCCTGATGAGCAGTTCTTC.

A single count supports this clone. The CDR3 sequence: CASSQDVWGRANTEAFF. The CDR3 nucleotides are TGTGCCAGCAGCCAAGATGTGTGGGGCAGGGCGAACACTGAAGCTTTCTTT. The chain has TRBV4-2 and TRBJ1-1, with D maybe TRBD1 (5 bases). CDR1 LGHNA and CDR2 YNFKEQ come from the germline V gene. Trimming cost V 0 bases and J 1 base, with 15 bases left between them. The CDR3 sequence is 17 residues long.

Here the CDR3 reads CASSLGIGNYEQYF. Written as DNA, the CDR3 is TGTGCCAGTAGTCTAGGCATCGGGAACTACGAGCAGTACTTC. J is TRBJ2-7 and V is TRBV19, with D tentatively TRBD2 (5 bases). From germline, CDR1 is LNHDA and CDR2 SQIVND (reference sequence). V was trimmed by 5 bases and J by 3 bases, leaving 14 bases between them. CDR3 length equals 14 residues.

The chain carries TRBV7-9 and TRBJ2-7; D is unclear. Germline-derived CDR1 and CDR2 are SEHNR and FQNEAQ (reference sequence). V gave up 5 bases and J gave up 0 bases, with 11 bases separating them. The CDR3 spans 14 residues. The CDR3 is CASSILPSSYEQYF. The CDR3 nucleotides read TGTGCCAGCAGCATATTGCCGAGCTCCTACGAGCAGTACTTC.

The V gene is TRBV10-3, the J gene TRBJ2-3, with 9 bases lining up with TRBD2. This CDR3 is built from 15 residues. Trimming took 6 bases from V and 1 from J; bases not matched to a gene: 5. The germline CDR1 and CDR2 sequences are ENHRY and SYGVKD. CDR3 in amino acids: CAISQTSGRTDTQYF. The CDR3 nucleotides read TGTGCCATCAGCCAGACTAGCGGCCGCACAGATACGCAGTATTTT.